These 21 T cell receptor beta chains share one sample of origin, sequenced in a study of cytomegalovirus exposure and HLA in healthy donors. PCR used 60 Vbeta primers and 13 Jbeta primers. TCRdb keeps only in-frame clones here, not all; method: immunoSEQ multiplex PCR. The sample contains about 170,000 clones, 84% of which appear only once. The specimen sequenced was PBMCs. These receptors all come from a boy aged 2 to 10 in good health and CMV-seronegative.

This sequence joins TRBV28 and TRBJ2-2; the match to TRBD1 covers 8 bases. V lost 6 bases and J lost 6; bases outside the gene matches: 12. CDR1 is MDHEN and CDR2 is SYDVKM in the germline V gene. This CDR3 contains 16 residues. This CDR3 is CASRVGQGLFPGELFF. CDR3 coding DNA: TGTGCCAGCAGGGTCGGACAGGGTCTGTTCCCCGGGGAGCTGTTTTTT.

This chain joins TRBV2 and TRBJ1-5, with a tentative D call TRBD1 (6 bases). Trimming stripped 1 base from V and 8 bases from J, with 15 bases between. Germline assignment: CDR1 SNHLY and CDR2 FYNNEI. The CDR3 has 15 amino acids. As DNA, the CDR3 is TGTGCCAGCAGTGAAGAAAGGGGGTCAGAGGAGCCCCAGCATTTT. Its protein product is CASSEERGSEEPQHF.

V usage is TRBV25-1 and J usage is TRBJ1-1; D unresolved. Looked up from germline, CDR1 is MGHDK and CDR2 is SYGVNS. The CDR3 consists of 10 residues. V lost 10 bases, J lost 6 bases, and 9 bases lay in between. CDR3 in amino acids: CATLGAEAFF. The CDR3 coding sequence is TGTGCCACCCTAGGCGCTGAAGCTTTCTTT.

This clone showed up just a few times. J is TRBJ1-2 and V is TRBV6-6; 8 bases fit TRBD1. The CDR3 contains 15 residues. Germline V lookup: CDR1 MNHNY, CDR2 SVGAGI (reference sequence). Trimming cost V 5 bases and J 3 bases; bases outside gene matches: 8. CDR3 DNA sequence: TGTGCCAGCAGTACGCCAGACAGGGGACACTATGGCTACACCTTC. The encoded protein is CASSTPDRGHYGYTF.

V gene TRBV14 combines with J gene TRBJ2-1; TRBD1 is a possible D gene (6 bases). This CDR3 comprises 14 residues. The V and J ends lost 4 bases and 4 bases respectively, with 11 bases between them. In germline, CDR1 is SGHDN, CDR2 FVKESK. The CDR3 here is CASSPGTLYNEQFF. DNA for the CDR3: TGTGCCAGCAGCCCCGGGACACTTTACAATGAGCAGTTCTTC.

The chain carries TRBV19 and TRBJ2-7, with TRBD2 matching 12 bases. The CDR3 has 14 residues. The V segment lost 4 bases and the J segment 4 bases; nucleotides outside the gene matches: 2. The germline V gene encodes CDR1 LNHDA and CDR2 SQIVND (reference sequence). CDR3 sequence reads: CASSRGLAGYEQYF. Here the CDR3 DNA reads TGTGCCAGTAGTAGGGGACTAGCGGGTTACGAGCAGTACTTC.

Concerning this clone: Relative to the germline gene, one junction end is altered; a read error may explain this. V usage is TRBV7-9 and J usage is TRBJ1-2; 9 nucleotides align to TRBD1. Germline V gene lookup returns CDR1 SEHNR and CDR2 FQNEAQ (reference sequence). There are 11 residues in the CDR3. Here the CDR3 DNA reads TGTGCCAGCAGCGCGCCACAGGGGGCGATCTTC. This translates into CASSAPQGAIF.

The table lists this clone with a few counts. V is TRBV13 and J is TRBJ2-7; TRBD1 matches at 7 bases. V lost 3 bases to trimming and J lost 0 bases; unmatched junction nucleotides: 8. The CDR3 sequence is 16 residues long. The germline gives CDR1 PRHDT, CDR2 FYEKMQ (reference sequence). CDR3 sequence (DNA): TGTGCCAGCAGCTTTCACTCTGAGGGGGCCTCCTACGAGCAGTACTTC. This gives the protein CASSFHSEGASYEQYF.

The chain combines TRBV9 with TRBJ2-7, with D possibly matching TRBD2 (5 bases). The V gene lost 0 bases and the J gene lost 4 bases, with 17 bases spanning the gap. CDR3 length: 16 residues. The germline V gene has CDR1 SGDLS and CDR2 YYNGEE. The CDR3 region is CASSVDPGGLGYEQYF. The CDR3 DNA follows: TGTGCCAGCAGCGTAGACCCAGGAGGACTCGGATACGAGCAGTACTTC.

The chain links TRBV28 to TRBJ1-5, with 10 bases aligning to TRBD1. After removal of 7 bases from V and 2 bases from J, the junction contained 5 bases not matched to a gene. This CDR3 contains 15 residues. Germline lookup yields CDR1 MDHEN and CDR2 SYDVKM. The CDR3 loop is CASTTGTGGNQPQHF. The CDR3 DNA reads TGTGCCAGCACCACCGGGACAGGGGGCAATCAGCCCCAGCATTTT.

This chain uses TRBV4-1 with TRBJ2-1; tentative D call: TRBD2 (6 bases). V gave up 0 bases and J gave up 10 bases, with 13 bases separating them. This CDR3 is built from 14 residues. Looked up from germline, CDR1 is MGHRA and CDR2 is YSYEKL. This chain's CDR3 is CASSQESASVEQFF. The DNA for the CDR3 is TGCGCCAGCAGCCAAGAGAGCGCTAGCGTCGAGCAGTTCTTC.

The chain combines TRBV28 with TRBJ1-1; no clear D. Germline V gene lookup returns CDR1 MDHEN and CDR2 SYDVKM. This CDR3 comprises 14 residues. Trimming shortened V by 7 bases and J by 5 bases, and 17 bases separated the two germline ends. DNA of the CDR3: TGTGCCAGCACCGTACCTGCGGGAGGGACTGAAGCTTTCTTT. It yields the protein CASTVPAGGTEAFF.

This clone showed up just once. CDR3 region: CASSRTDTQYF. CDR3 DNA sequence: TGTGCCAGCAGCCGTACAGATACGCAGTATTTT. V usage is TRBV11-2 and J usage is TRBJ2-3; D not resolved. The CDR3 extends over 11 amino acids. V lost 5 bases and J 3 bases, leaving 3 bases between the germline ends. CDR1 is SGHAT, CDR2 FQNNGV, per germline.

This clone turned up a few times. V and J are TRBV28 and TRBJ2-5; 12 bases agree with TRBD1. The CDR3 runs 17 residues. Germline CDR1 reads MDHEN; CDR2 reads SYDVKM. V lost 6 bases to trimming and J lost 5 bases; unmatched junction nucleotides: 13. In DNA form, the CDR3 reads TGTGCCAGCAGACCCGGGACAGGGGGCGGACCCTTGGAGACCCAGTACTTC. This gives the protein CASRPGTGGGPLETQYF.

This clone was detected only a few times. The V and J genes are TRBV6-1 and TRBJ2-1; 9 bases are a match to TRBD1. Germline CDR1 is MNHNS and CDR2 is SASEGT. Trimming took 4 bases from V and 4 from J; bases not matched to a gene: 8. The CDR3 is 16 residues long. CDR3 nucleotides: TGTGCCAGCAGTGGCCCCGGGACAGGGAGGTACAATGAGCAGTTCTTC. Protein product: CASSGPGTGRYNEQFF.

V gene TRBV9 combines with J gene TRBJ2-3; D gene unclear. Germline CDR1 SGDLS, CDR2 YYNGEE. There are 15 residues in the CDR3. Trimming took 3 bases from V and 1 from J, leaving 12 bases between them. CDR3 DNA: TGTGCCAGCAGCGCACCACAGCATCGCACAGATACGCAGTATTTT. Its protein is CASSAPQHRTDTQYF.

The chain couples TRBV29-1 to TRBJ2-1; the match to TRBD2 covers 12 bases. Germline CDR1 SQVTM, CDR2 ANQGSEA. V lost 7 bases to trimming and J lost 7 bases; unmatched junction nucleotides: 8. This CDR3 spans 14 amino acids. CDR3 sequence: CSGRGLAGKNEQFF. The DNA for the CDR3 is TGCAGCGGGAGAGGACTAGCGGGGAAGAATGAGCAGTTCTTC.

The DNA of the CDR3 is TGTGCCAGCAGCTTAACTAGCGGAACACTCCCCCGGACCGGCGATGAGCAGTTCTTC. This encodes CASSLTSGTLPRTGDEQFF. This chain connects TRBV7-6 to TRBJ2-1; the match to TRBD2 covers 8 bases. The CDR3 covers 19 residues. Germline V lookup: CDR1 SGHVS, CDR2 FNYEAQ. The ends lost 2 bases at V and 8 bases at J; junction bases unmatched: 20.

The rearrangement joins TRBV4-1 to TRBJ1-1; a weak D match, TRBD1 (5 bases). CDR1 and CDR2 from the germline V gene are MGHRA and YSYEKL. Deletions cut 4 bases from V and 5 bases from J, with 11 bases between. The CDR3 covers 13 residues. CDR3 sequence: CASSPEGETEAFF. CDR3 DNA sequence: TGCGCCAGCAGCCCAGAAGGGGAAACTGAAGCTTTCTTT.

Only a few counts were recorded for this clone. V and J are TRBV2 and TRBJ2-2, with TRBD2 matching 9 bases. The CDR3 is 14 amino acids. The ends lost 8 bases at V and 7 bases at J; junction bases unmatched: 8. Germline CDR1 and CDR2: SNHLY and FYNNEI. CDR3 protein: CASEILAGLGELFF. CDR3 coding DNA: TGTGCCAGCGAGATTCTAGCGGGACTCGGGGAGCTGTTTTTT.

The table lists this clone with a few counts. This chain joins TRBV10-2 and TRBJ2-5, with D unresolved. This CDR3 comprises 14 residues. V dropped 3 bases and J dropped 5 bases, with 13 bases sitting between them. Germline V CDR1 and CDR2: WSHSY, SAAADI. The CDR3: CASSDRLKRETQYF. CDR3 DNA: TGCGCCAGCAGTGACCGACTTAAGAGGGAGACCCAGTACTTC.